This T cell receptor beta chain derives from a study of a mutant IDH1 vaccine in newly diagnosed glioma. Whole-study context: Previous care, which was radiotherapy, temozolomide, or both, most often involved both. Held at week 35, visit V12 was the safety follow-up, and visit V13 followed at week 47. Study-level points and caveats: Apparently, pseudoprogression bore no relation to changes among the top peripheral T cell clonotypes.

TCRdb's table, derived via immunoSEQ multiplex PCR, lists solely in-frame clones and lacks some. The table has tens of thousands of clones, about 74% seen once; the top ten hold roughly 5%. This CDR3 has 13 residues. V was clipped by 7 bases and J by 3 bases, with 13 bases between them. Germline CDR1 is GTSNPN and CDR2 is SVGIG (reference sequence). As regards this clone: What it binds is not known.

The time point: week 35, safety follow-up. The study gave 300 ug of mutant IDH1 20-mer peptide per vaccine dose, with topical imiquimod. Donors had new WHO grade 3 or 4 IDH1-mutant, ATRX-lost astrocytomas. The sequencing used PBMCs, collected from a glioma patient whose treatment included an IDH1 peptide vaccine. This chain links TRBV30 with TRBJ2-1, with D possibly matching TRBD1 (7 bases). This TCR was sampled from a man in his fifties or sixties with glioma. In DNA, the CDR3 is TGTGCCTTGGACAGGAGGGACTACAATGAGCAGTTCTTC. As protein: CALDRRDYNEQFF.